The 19 T cell receptor beta chains below all came from one sample that was sequenced in a study of T cell repertoires in cytomegalovirus infection. TCRdb reprocessed the reads with MiXCR, giving one entry per CDR3 protein. The sample consists of 750,000 to 900,000 distinct CDR3 sequences, around 29% of them appearing once. What these receptors recognize is not known. Here the sequenced sample was cultured CD8+ T cells from PBMCs, taken from culture after CMV antigen stimulation. These receptors were taken from a human donor in good health (CMV status not recorded). Some clones in this sample may be carry-over from other donors' samples.

V is TRBV11-1 and J is TRBJ2-1; the match to TRBD1 covers 10 bases. CDR3 length: 16 residues. Germline V gene lookup returns CDR1 SGHAT and CDR2 FQDESV (reference sequence). V was pared by 5 bases and J by 3 bases, with 7 bases of the junction left unmatched. The CDR3 is CASSPGQGGYYNEQFF. CDR3 DNA sequence: TGTGCCAGCAGCCCCGGACAGGGGGGTTACTACAATGAGCAGTTCTTC.

Written as DNA, the CDR3 is TGTGCCAGCAGCTCTTCAGACGACACTGAAGCTTTCTTT. Its translation: CASSSSDDTEAFF. V gene TRBV11-1 combines with J gene TRBJ1-1; no clear D gene. Germline V gene lookup returns CDR1 SGHAT and CDR2 FQDESV (reference sequence). V dropped 4 bases and J dropped 3 bases, with 9 bases sitting between them. The CDR3 has 13 residues.

The chain recombines TRBV6-6 with TRBJ2-3; 11 nucleotides match TRBD2. V was clipped by 6 bases and J by 3 bases; unmatched bases: 8. CDR3 size: 16 residues. Per the germline V gene, CDR1 is MNHNY and CDR2 is SVGAGI (reference sequence). The CDR3 DNA follows: TGTGCCAGCAGGCGTAGCGGGGGGGATAGGACAGATACGCAGTATTTT. Its translation is CASRRSGGDRTDTQYF.

The J gene is TRBJ2-5, the V gene TRBV28, with 8 bases aligning to TRBD2. Germline V CDR1 and CDR2: MDHEN, SYDVKM. The CDR3 contains 15 residues. V lost 2 bases and J lost 2; bases outside the gene matches: 4. The CDR3 DNA sequence: TGTGCCAGCAGTTTAGACGGGGGGGCGCAAGAGACCCAGTACTTC. It yields the protein CASSLDGGAQETQYF.

The chain has TRBV12-3 or TRBV12-4 and TRBJ2-7, with 7 positions matching TRBD1. The CDR3 covers 13 residues. V gave up 8 bases and J gave up 1 base; unmatched junction bases: 5. CDR3 amino acids: CASGDRDSYEQYF. DNA for the CDR3: TGTGCCAGCGGTGACAGGGATTCCTACGAGCAGTACTTC.

This clonotype was found once. V and J are TRBV6-2 or TRBV6-3 and TRBJ2-3; either TRBD1 or TRBD2 may fit D (6 bases each). With 0 bases removed from V and 1 base from J, the gap between germline ends came to 11 bases. CDR1 MNHEY and CDR2 SVGEGT come from the germline V gene. This CDR3 spans 16 amino acids. CDR3 coding DNA: TGTGCCAGCAGTTACTCGGAGGGACAAGGCACAGATACGCAGTATTTT. Amino acids: CASSYSEGQGTDTQYF.

V usage is TRBV20-1 and J usage is TRBJ1-5, with 7 bases fitting TRBD1. Trimming at V came to 3 bases and at J to 2 bases, leaving 7 bases not matched to a gene. Looked up from germline, CDR1 is DFQATT and CDR2 is SNEGSKA (reference sequence). The CDR3 has 15 residues. The DNA of the CDR3 is TGCAGTGCTAGCGTCAGGGGGACTCGCAATCAGCCCCAGCATTTT. This encodes CSASVRGTRNQPQHF.

In this sample, this clonotype turned up a few times. The V and J genes are TRBV6-6 and TRBJ2-2; D uncertain. Deletions cut 4 bases from V and 5 bases from J, with 11 bases between. This CDR3 is 14 amino acids long. Germline V gene sequence: CDR1 MNHNY, CDR2 SVGAGI (reference sequence). CDR3: CASSFLKRTGELFF. The CDR3 DNA is TGTGCCAGCAGTTTCCTGAAAAGAACCGGGGAGCTGTTTTTT.

Ten or more counts support this clonotype. The CDR3 DNA is TGTGCCAGCAGCTTAGCAGGTGGGGATAATGAGCAGTTCTTC. Translated, it gives CASSLAGGDNEQFF. The V and J genes are TRBV7-2 and TRBJ2-1; D is undetermined. The CDR3 contains 14 residues. V lost 0 bases to trimming and J lost 7 bases, with 10 bases between them. CDR1 is SGHTA, CDR2 FQGNSA, per germline.

This clonotype was found a few times. The chain links TRBV7-9 to TRBJ1-5; D possibly corresponds to TRBD1 (5 bases). The germline V gene has CDR1 SEHNR and CDR2 FQNEAQ (reference sequence). V was clipped by 8 bases and J by 2 bases, with 13 bases between them. CDR3 size: 14 residues. This CDR3 is CASAEGQGNQPQHF. In DNA form, the CDR3 reads TGTGCCAGCGCGGAGGGGCAGGGCAATCAGCCCCAGCATTTT.

This chain connects TRBV5-5 to TRBJ1-2; 7 bases agree with TRBD1. The germline CDR1 and CDR2 sequences are SGHKS and YYEKEE (reference sequence). With V trimmed by 6 bases and J by 8 bases, 4 bases remained unmatched. This CDR3 is 11 amino acids long. The CDR3 DNA is TGTGCCAGCACCCAGGGGGACGGCTACACCTTC. Translated, it gives CASTQGDGYTF.

This sequence joins TRBV12-3 or TRBV12-4 and TRBJ1-6; possible D gene TRBD1, 6 bases. The CDR3 length is 15 residues. V was cut by 7 bases and J by 7 bases, with 17 bases left in between. CDR3 coding DNA: TGTGCCAGCAATGTACAGGGAATGGGGAATTCACCCCTCCACTTT. As protein: CASNVQGMGNSPLHF.

The CDR3 reads CASSLGRINTEAFF. For the CDR3, the DNA is TGTGCCAGCAGCTTGGGGCGGATTAACACTGAAGCTTTCTTT. V gene TRBV7-2 combines with J gene TRBJ1-1; maybe TRBD1 (5 bases). Trimming cost V 3 bases and J 2 bases, with 10 bases left between them. CDR3 length equals 14 residues. CDR1 is SGHTA and CDR2 is FQGNSA in the germline V gene.

The chain links TRBV7-3 to TRBJ2-1, with D hard to call. Trimming stripped 0 bases from V and 3 bases from J, with 12 bases between. This CDR3 is 16 amino acids long. CDR1 is SGHTA and CDR2 is FQGTGA in the germline V gene. In nucleotides, the CDR3 is TGTGCCAGCAGCTTAACTAGTCCTCTATTCTACAATGAGCAGTTCTTC. This codes for CASSLTSPLFYNEQFF.

The V and J genes are TRBV12-3 or TRBV12-4 and TRBJ2-3, with 11 bases fitting TRBD2. There are 15 residues in the CDR3. With V trimmed by 6 bases and J by 5 bases, 7 bases remained unmatched. The CDR3 is CASSSTSGGVDTQYF. The CDR3 DNA reads as TGTGCCAGCAGCTCTACTAGCGGGGGAGTAGATACGCAGTATTTT.

The chain combines TRBV7-6 with TRBJ1-5; weak D call: TRBD1 (6 bases). Per germline, CDR1 SGHVS and CDR2 FNYEAQ. Trimming removed 5 bases at V and 6 bases at J, with 11 bases between. CDR3 length: 13 amino acids. The CDR3 here is CASSPGVIQPQHF. CDR3 sequence (DNA): TGTGCCAGCAGCCCAGGGGTGATTCAGCCCCAGCATTTT.

The V and J genes are TRBV6-2 or TRBV6-3 and TRBJ2-1; D is perhaps TRBD2 (7 bases). V was cut by 2 bases and J by 2 bases, with 10 bases left in between. The germline gives CDR1 MNHEY, CDR2 SVGEGT. The CDR3 runs to 15 residues. CDR3 sequence reads: CASSYGGAPYNEQFF. The DNA of the CDR3 is TGTGCCAGCAGTTACGGGGGGGCCCCCTACAATGAGCAGTTCTTC.

This rearrangement joins TRBV29-1 to TRBJ1-2, with a tentative D call TRBD1 (5 bases). Trimming left V 0 bases short and J 4 bases short, with 12 bases between. Germline loops: CDR1 SQVTM, CDR2 ANQGSEA. CDR3 length equals 14 residues. CDR3 sequence (DNA): TGCAGCGTTGAAGAGGGAGTGGGGGGCTATGGCTACACCTTC. It translates to CSVEEGVGGYGYTF.

This sequence joins TRBV4-1 and TRBJ1-1; D is perhaps TRBD1 (6 bases). CDR3 length: 15 amino acids. V lost 3 bases to trimming and J lost 0 bases, with 11 bases between them. The germline gives CDR1 MGHRA, CDR2 YSYEKL. The DNA of the CDR3 is TGCGCCAGCAGCCACCAGGGACATATGAACACTGAAGCTTTCTTT. Translating it yields CASSHQGHMNTEAFF.